Here is one TCR beta chain with its context. No antigen is known for it. The data were taken from a study of T cell responses to AZD1222 COVID-19 vaccine. General study results and limits: Epitopes outside B.1.351 and B.1.1.7 mutated regions reportedly drew nearly half of spike TCRs. Females outnumbered males among donors, who were mostly white British; clonal diversity was possibly underestimated.

The CDR3 consists of 11 residues. The germline gives CDR1 GTSNPN, CDR2 SVGIG (reference sequence). The repertoire was sequenced with immunoSEQ multiplex PCR; TCRdb's copy has only in-frame clones and lacks some. Of roughly 180,000 clones in the sample, roughly nine tenths are singletons; the top ten hold 1.5% to 2%. Sequences were derived from peripheral blood, sampled 28 days after the second AZD1222 dose. This sequence joins TRBV30 and TRBJ2-2, with a weak D call TRBD2 (7 bases). The receptor was isolated from an adult who received the AZD1222 COVID-19 vaccine. CDR3 region: CGGGDTGELFF. CDR3 DNA: TGTGGAGGGGGGGACACCGGGGAGCTGTTTTTT. Using reference TRBV30 and TRBJ2-2 for the parts outside the CDR3, the full variable domain is SQTIHQWPATLVQPVGSPLSLECTVEGTSNPNLYWYRQAAGRGLQLLFYSVGIGQISSEVPQNLSASRPQDRQFILSSKKLLLSDSGFYLCGGGDTGELFFGEGSRLTVL.